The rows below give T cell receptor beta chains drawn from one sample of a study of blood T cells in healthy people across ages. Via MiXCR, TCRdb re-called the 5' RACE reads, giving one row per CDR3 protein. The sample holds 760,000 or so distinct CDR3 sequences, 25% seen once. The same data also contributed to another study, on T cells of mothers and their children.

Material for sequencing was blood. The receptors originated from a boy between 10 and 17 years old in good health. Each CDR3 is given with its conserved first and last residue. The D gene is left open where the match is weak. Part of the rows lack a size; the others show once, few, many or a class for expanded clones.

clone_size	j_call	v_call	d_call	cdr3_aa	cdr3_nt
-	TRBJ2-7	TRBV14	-	CASSQLLTPEQYF	TGTGCCAGCAGCCAGTTGTTAACCCCCGAGCAGTACTTC
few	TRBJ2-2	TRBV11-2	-	CASSLALVNTGELFF	TGTGCCAGCAGCTTAGCTCTAGTGAACACCGGGGAGCTGTTTTTT
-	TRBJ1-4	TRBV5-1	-	CASSPGRPTNEKLFF	TGCGCCAGCAGTCCGGGCCGACCAACTAATGAAAAACTGTTTTTT
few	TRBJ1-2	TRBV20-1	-	CSARVVIGRDYGYTF	TGCAGTGCTAGAGTGGTTATTGGACGTGACTATGGCTACACCTTC
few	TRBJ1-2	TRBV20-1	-	CSAAPGDGYTF	TGCAGTGCCGCCCCAGGGGATGGCTACACCTTC
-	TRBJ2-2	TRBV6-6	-	CASSCGGTNTGELFF	TGTGCCAGCAGTTGCGGAGGGACCAACACCGGGGAGCTGTTTTTT
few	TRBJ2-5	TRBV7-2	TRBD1	CASSLEQGVQYF	TGTGCCAGCAGCTTAGAACAGGGGGTGCAGTACTTC
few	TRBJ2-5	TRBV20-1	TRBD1	CSARVGRGPQETQYF	TGCAGTGCTAGAGTGGGCAGGGGGCCCCAAGAGACCCAGTACTTC
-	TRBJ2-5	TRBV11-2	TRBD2	CASSRRPSGGPQETQYF	TGTGCCAGCAGCCGTCGTCCTAGCGGGGGACCCCAAGAGACCCAGTACTTC
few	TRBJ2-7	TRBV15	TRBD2	CATSREISGGSYEQYF	TGTGCCACCAGCAGAGAGATCAGCGGGGGATCCTACGAGCAGTACTTC
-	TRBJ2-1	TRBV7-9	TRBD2	CASSFQREGNEQFF	TGTGCCAGCAGCTTTCAGCGGGAGGGGAATGAGCAGTTCTTC
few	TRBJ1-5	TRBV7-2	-	CASSLDTRFSNQPQHF	TGTGCCAGCAGCTTAGATACCAGGTTTAGCAATCAGCCCCAGCATTTT
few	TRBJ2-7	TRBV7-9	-	CASSPPAGHEQYF	TGTGCCAGCAGCCCTCCTGCGGGCCACGAGCAGTACTTC
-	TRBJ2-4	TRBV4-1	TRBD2	CASSLLAGGLNIQYF	TGCGCCAGCAGCCTACTAGCGGGAGGGTTAAACATTCAGTACTTC
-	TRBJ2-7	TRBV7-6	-	CASSLPGHSYEQYF	TGTGCCAGCAGCTTACCAGGGCACTCCTACGAGCAGTACTTC
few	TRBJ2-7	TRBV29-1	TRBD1	CSVGQGISYEQYF	TGCAGCGTGGGACAGGGAATCTCCTACGAGCAGTACTTC
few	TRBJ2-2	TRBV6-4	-	CASRPFGFSQSGELFF	TGTGCCAGCAGACCGTTCGGGTTTTCTCAGTCCGGGGAGCTGTTTTTT
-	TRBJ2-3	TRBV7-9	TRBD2	CASSPRSEILAGGTDTQYF	TGTGCCAGCAGCCCGAGATCAGAGATACTAGCGGGGGGCACAGATACGCAGTATTTT
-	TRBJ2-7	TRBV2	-	CASSEGGLDEQYF	TGTGCCAGCAGTGAAGGGGGTCTCGACGAGCAGTACTTC
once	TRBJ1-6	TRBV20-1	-	CSAWQAQRTDSPLHF	TGCAGTGCCTGGCAGGCCCAAAGAACAGATTCACCCCTCCACTTT
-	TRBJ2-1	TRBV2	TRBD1	CASRDRGSEQFF	TGTGCCAGCAGGGACAGGGGAAGTGAGCAGTTCTTC
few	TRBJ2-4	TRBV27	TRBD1	CASSFDRENIQYF	TGTGCCAGCAGCTTTGACAGGGAAAACATTCAGTACTTC
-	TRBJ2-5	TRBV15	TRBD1	CATSLRDRVETQYF	TGTGCCACCAGCCTCCGGGACAGGGTAGAGACCCAGTACTTC
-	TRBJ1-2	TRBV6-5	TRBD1	CASSYFRDRGSPAADNYGYTF	TGTGCCAGCAGTTACTTCCGGGACAGGGGATCCCCAGCCGCTGATAACTATGGCTACACCTTC
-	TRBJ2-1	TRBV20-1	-	CSARDVYSYNEQFF	TGCAGTGCTAGAGATGTCTACTCCTACAATGAGCAGTTCTTC
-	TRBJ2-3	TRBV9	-	CASSVGAGIDTQYF	TGTGCCAGCAGCGTCGGTGCAGGGATAGATACGCAGTATTTT
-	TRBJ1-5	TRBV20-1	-	CSASDSDENQPQHF	TGCAGTGCTTCTGACAGTGACGAAAATCAGCCCCAGCATTTT
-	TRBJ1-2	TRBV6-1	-	CASDNRANYGYTF	TGTGCCAGCGATAACAGGGCGAACTATGGCTACACCTTC
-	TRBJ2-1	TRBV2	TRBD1	CASSENRGAFYNEQFF	TGTGCCAGCAGTGAGAACAGGGGGGCCTTCTACAATGAGCAGTTCTTC
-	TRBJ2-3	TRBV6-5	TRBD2	CASSYSGGLADTQYF	TGTGCCAGCAGTTATTCGGGGGGGCTTGCAGATACGCAGTATTTT
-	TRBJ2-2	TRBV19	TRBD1	CASSIGTATGELFF	TGTGCCAGTAGTATCGGGACAGCCACCGGGGAGCTGTTTTTT
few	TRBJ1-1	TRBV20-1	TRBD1	CSATGQMNTEAFF	TGCAGTGCTACGGGACAGATGAACACTGAAGCTTTCTTT
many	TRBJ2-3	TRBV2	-	CASRTVLTDTQYF	TGTGCCAGCAGGACGGTCCTCACAGATACGCAGTATTTT
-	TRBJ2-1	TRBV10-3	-	CAISESGSNEQFF	TGTGCCATCAGTGAGTCAGGAAGCAATGAGCAGTTCTTC
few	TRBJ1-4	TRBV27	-	CASSPGYYNEKLFF	TGTGCCAGCAGTCCAGGGTATTATAATGAAAAACTGTTTTTT
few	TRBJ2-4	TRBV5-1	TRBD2	CASSLGLAGGVAKNIQYF	TGCGCCAGCAGCTTGGGACTAGCGGGGGGAGTTGCCAAAAACATTCAGTACTTC
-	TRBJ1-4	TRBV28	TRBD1	CAVEQGAGEKLFF	TGTGCCGTCGAACAGGGGGCCGGGGAAAAACTGTTTTTT
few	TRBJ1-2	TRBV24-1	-	CATSDLPDYGYTF	TGTGCCACCAGTGATTTGCCTGACTATGGCTACACCTTC
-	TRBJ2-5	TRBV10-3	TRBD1	CAIHDRDEETQYF	TGTGCCATCCATGACAGGGACGAAGAGACCCAGTACTTC